This is a list of T cell receptor beta chains from one sample in a study of T cell responses to AZD1222 COVID-19 vaccine. Method: immunoSEQ multiplex PCR; TCRdb's copy keeps in-frame clones and lacks some. The table includes around 140,000 clones, just over 90% detected once. This material consisted of peripheral blood, taken on day 0 of AZD1222 vaccination. The receptor set was obtained from an adult in good health. Both conserved end residues are part of each CDR3. D genes are given only for firm matches. Some rows mark clone size as missing; the rest say once, few, many or name a class of expanded clone.

abundance	j_gene	d_gene	v_gene	CDR3nt	CDR3aa
few	TRBJ1-4	TRBD1	TRBV5-6	TGTGCCAGCAGCTTCCTGGGGGACAGTAATAATGAAAAACTGTTTTTT	CASSFLGDSNNEKLFF
NA	TRBJ1-5	TRBD1	TRBV5-8	TGTGCCAGCAGCTTGAACTTGGGACAGGTTCATAATCAGCCCCAGCATTTT	CASSLNLGQVHNQPQHF
NA	TRBJ2-7	NA	TRBV5-6	TGTGCCAGCAGCCTTCGGCGACAGGCCTTCCACGAGCAGTACTTC	CASSLRRQAFHEQYF
NA	TRBJ2-1	NA	TRBV5-1	TGCGCCAGCAGCTTGGCGGCGCGGAGCTCCTACAATGAGCAGTTCTTC	CASSLAARSSYNEQFF
NA	TRBJ1-2	TRBD1	TRBV2	TGTGCCAGCACCTTACAGGGGAGGTCTGGCTACACCTTC	CASTLQGRSGYTF
once	TRBJ2-7	NA	TRBV2	TGTGCCAGCAGGTATCTTCCTTCCTACGAGCAGTACTTC	CASRYLPSYEQYF
NA	TRBJ2-7	NA	TRBV7-9	TGTGCCAGCAGCTTAGCCGGGACCTCCACCTACGAGCAGTACTTC	CASSLAGTSTYEQYF
NA	TRBJ1-1	NA	TRBV29-1	TGCAGCGTTATCGAGGGGGAAGCTTTCTTT	CSVIEGEAFF
NA	TRBJ1-5	TRBD1	TRBV4-3	TGCGCCAGCAGCCAAGACGGCAGGGGGTATCAGCCCCAGCATTTT	CASSQDGRGYQPQHF
NA	TRBJ1-2	TRBD1	TRBV7-2	TGTGCCAGCAGCCTCAACAGGGGGAGAAACTATGGCTACACCTTC	CASSLNRGRNYGYTF
once	TRBJ2-1	TRBD2	TRBV9	TGTGCCAGCAGCGTAGCTAGCGGGAGTAGTAATGAGCAGTTCTTC	CASSVASGSSNEQFF
NA	TRBJ1-4	NA	TRBV12-3/TRBV12-4	TGTGCCAGCAGTTTGGGTGAAAAACTGTTTTTT	CASSLGEKLFF
NA	TRBJ1-6	TRBD1	TRBV19	TGTGCCAGTAGTATTGGACAGGGGGATAGTTCACCCCTCCACTTT	CASSIGQGDSSPLHF
NA	TRBJ2-5	NA	TRBV19	TGTGCCAGTAGCCGCGCACAGGGAGACCAAGAGACCCAGTACTTC	CASSRAQGDQETQYF
NA	TRBJ1-1	NA	TRBV2	TGTGCCAGCAATCAGTACGCTGAAGCTTTCTTT	CASNQYAEAFF
NA	TRBJ1-1	TRBD1	TRBV5-1	TGCGCCAGCAGCGGACAGGGGTCCGACACTGAAGCTTTCTTT	CASSGQGSDTEAFF
NA	TRBJ2-3	NA	TRBV16	TGTGCCAGCCGGGACCTCACAGATACGCAGTATTTT	CASRDLTDTQYF